This TCR beta chain is drawn from a study of blood T cell repertoires in COVID-19 (dated by TCRdb to the early 2020s). About the study as a whole: Samples covering the acute and convalescent phases of COVID-19 were provided by collaborators in the United States, Italy and Spain. The prospective study material was composed of cDNA or gDNA derived from T cells, B-cell-depleted T cells, or PBMCs. The dataset comprised deeply sampled blood TCRbeta repertoires from subjects exposed to, actively infected with, or recovered from COVID-19. The repertoires were released in a freely available public database meant as a resource for research on the immune response to SARS-CoV-2. Samples were obtained from the ongoing ImmuneRACE study (first 160 participants) and from over 1,000 subjects provided by 6 global collaborators. The sample metadata nearly always contained a de-identified subject ID, COVID-19 status, age in years and sex. Where available, HLA class I and class II types were taken from metadata supplied by the sample provider and were not determined by assay-based typing.

TCRbeta CDR3 regions were amplified from genomic DNA by means of the immunoSEQ Assay, a bias-controlled multiplex PCR. Processing in the source paper ran as follows. Within the assay, amplification of reference gene primers was used to estimate how many nucleated cells each sample contained. To quantify the absolute abundance of each unique TCRbeta CDR3 rearrangement, sequence reads were collapsed and filtered. Productive Simpson clonality was computed per sample as the square root of Simpson's diversity index over productive rearrangements. TCRdb retrieved this table from immuneACCESS and kept in-frame rearrangements only. Not all clones are present; in checked studies, unresolved V genes account for under half, and no reason is known for the remainder. The DNA gave D and trimming, while V, J and clone size come from that table. The sample table shows roughly 440,000 clones, and about 87% are seen once. Around 13% of the sample is taken by the ten largest.

The paper as a whole reports these results and caveats: How much clinical and demographic metadata was included differed by source and by participant, and the metadata was provided uncurated.

Concerning this clone: It lacks a known antigen. No much larger clone exists at a distance of one base, and base qualities are not known.

The cysteine opens and the phenylalanine closes a CDR3 of 14 amino acids. Of all the DNA, just the CDR3 is kept, 42 bases in frame from base 1. CDR1 and CDR2 are drawn from the germline V gene (reference sequence): GTSNPN, SVGIG. V drops 3 bases and J drops 7 bases, leaving 16 bases in between. One collaborating source in Seattle enrolled patients while the patients were actively infected and followed the patients over time throughout the course of disease. Whole blood was collected in K2EDTA tubes by collaborating institutions according to the institutions' own protocols. Collaborator samples were shipped for TCRbeta analysis as frozen whole blood, isolated PBMCs, or DNA extracted from either sample type.

The rearrangement combines TRBV30 with TRBJ1-5; 6 matching bases give a weak D call of TRBD1. The TCR originated in a woman aged 45-59 years with COVID-19, enrolled during active disease. Sequencing was carried out using peripheral blood. In nucleotide form, the sequence is TGTGCCTGGAGCATAAAGACAGGCCGACAGCCCCAGCATTTT. Translation gives CAWSIKTGRQPQHF.